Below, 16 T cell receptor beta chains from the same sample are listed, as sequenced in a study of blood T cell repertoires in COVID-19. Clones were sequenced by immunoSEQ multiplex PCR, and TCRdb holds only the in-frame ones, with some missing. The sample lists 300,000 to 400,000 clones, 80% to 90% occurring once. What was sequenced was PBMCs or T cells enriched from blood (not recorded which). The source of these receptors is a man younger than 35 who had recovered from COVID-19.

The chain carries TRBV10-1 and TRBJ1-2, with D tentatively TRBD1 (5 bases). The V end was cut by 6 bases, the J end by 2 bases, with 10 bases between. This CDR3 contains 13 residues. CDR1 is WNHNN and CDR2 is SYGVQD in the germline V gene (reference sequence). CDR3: CASSPTENYGYTF. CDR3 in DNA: TGCGCCAGCAGCCCGACAGAGAACTATGGCTACACCTTC.

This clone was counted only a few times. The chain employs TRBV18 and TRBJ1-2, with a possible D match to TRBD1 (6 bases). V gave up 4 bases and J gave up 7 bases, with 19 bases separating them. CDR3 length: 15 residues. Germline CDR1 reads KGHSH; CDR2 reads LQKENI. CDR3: CASSRGDTSTAGYTF. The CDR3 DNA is TGTGCCAGCTCACGTGGGGACACCAGTACCGCTGGCTACACCTTC. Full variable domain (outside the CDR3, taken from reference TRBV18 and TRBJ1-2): NAGVMQNPRHLVRRRGQEARLRCSPMKGHSHVYWYRQLPEEGLKFMVYLQKENIIDESGMPKERFSAEFPKEGPSILRIQQVVRGDSAAYFCASSRGDTSTAGYTFGSGTRLTVV.

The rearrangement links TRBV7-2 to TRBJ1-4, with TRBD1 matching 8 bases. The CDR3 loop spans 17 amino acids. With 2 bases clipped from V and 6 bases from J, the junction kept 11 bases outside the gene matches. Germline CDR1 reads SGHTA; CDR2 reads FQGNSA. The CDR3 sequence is CASSLFRATGGDEKLFF. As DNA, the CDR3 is TGTGCCAGCAGCTTATTTCGGGCAACAGGGGGAGATGAAAAACTGTTTTTT.

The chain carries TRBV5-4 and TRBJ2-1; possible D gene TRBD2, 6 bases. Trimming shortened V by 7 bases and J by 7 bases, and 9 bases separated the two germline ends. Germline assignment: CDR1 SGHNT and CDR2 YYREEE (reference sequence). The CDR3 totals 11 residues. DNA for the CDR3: TGTGCCAGCCTCGGGGGAAATGAGCAGTTCTTC. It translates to CASLGGNEQFF.

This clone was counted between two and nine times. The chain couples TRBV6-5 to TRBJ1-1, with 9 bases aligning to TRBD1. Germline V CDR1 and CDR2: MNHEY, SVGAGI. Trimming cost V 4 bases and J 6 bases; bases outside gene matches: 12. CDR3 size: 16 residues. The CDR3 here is CASSSLADRGPAEAFF. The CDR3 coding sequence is TGTGCCAGCAGTTCACTAGCGGACAGGGGCCCCGCTGAAGCTTTCTTT.

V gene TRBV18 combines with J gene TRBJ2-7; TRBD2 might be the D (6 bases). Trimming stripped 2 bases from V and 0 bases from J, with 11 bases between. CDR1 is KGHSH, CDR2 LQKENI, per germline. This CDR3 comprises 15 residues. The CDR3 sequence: CASSPSAGGSYEQYF. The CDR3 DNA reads TGTGCCAGCTCACCATCGGCCGGGGGCTCCTACGAGCAGTACTTC.

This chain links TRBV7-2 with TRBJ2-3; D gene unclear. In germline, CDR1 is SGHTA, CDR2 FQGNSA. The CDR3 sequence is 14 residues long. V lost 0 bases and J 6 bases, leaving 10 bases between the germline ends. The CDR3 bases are TGTGCCAGCAGCTTAGCGATATCCGCGGATACGCAGTATTTT. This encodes CASSLAISADTQYF.

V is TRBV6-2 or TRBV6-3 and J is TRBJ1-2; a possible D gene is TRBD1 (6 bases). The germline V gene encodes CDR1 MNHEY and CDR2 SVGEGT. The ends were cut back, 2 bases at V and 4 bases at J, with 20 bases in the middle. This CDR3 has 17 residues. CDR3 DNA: TGTGCCAGCAGTTACCCGCCACCCCGGGACAACATCTATGGCTACACCTTC. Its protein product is CASSYPPPRDNIYGYTF.

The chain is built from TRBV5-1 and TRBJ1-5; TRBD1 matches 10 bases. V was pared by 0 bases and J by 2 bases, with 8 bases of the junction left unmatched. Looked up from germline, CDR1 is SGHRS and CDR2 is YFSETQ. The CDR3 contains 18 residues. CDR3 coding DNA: TGCGCCAGCAGCTTGGCGCTGGGACAGGGGATCCGCAATCAGCCCCAGCATTTT. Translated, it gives CASSLALGQGIRNQPQHF.

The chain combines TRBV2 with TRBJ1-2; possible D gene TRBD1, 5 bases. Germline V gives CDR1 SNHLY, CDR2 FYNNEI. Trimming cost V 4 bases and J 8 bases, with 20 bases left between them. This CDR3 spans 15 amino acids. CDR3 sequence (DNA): TGTGCCAGCAGTGCATCCCAAGGGTTAACAGGCGGCTACACCTTC. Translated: CASSASQGLTGGYTF.

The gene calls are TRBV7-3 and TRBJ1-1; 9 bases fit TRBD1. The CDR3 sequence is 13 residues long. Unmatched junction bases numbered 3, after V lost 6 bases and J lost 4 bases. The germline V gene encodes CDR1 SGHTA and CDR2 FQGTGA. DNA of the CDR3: TGTGCCAGCAGGACGACAGGGGGCACTGAAGCTTTCTTT. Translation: CASRTTGGTEAFF. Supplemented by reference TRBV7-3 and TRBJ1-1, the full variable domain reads GAGVSQTPSNKVTEKGKYVELRCDPISGHTALYWYRQSLGQGPEFLIYFQGTGAADDSGLPNDRFFAVRPEGSVSTLKIQRTERGDSAVYLCASRTTGGTEAFFGQGTRLTVV.

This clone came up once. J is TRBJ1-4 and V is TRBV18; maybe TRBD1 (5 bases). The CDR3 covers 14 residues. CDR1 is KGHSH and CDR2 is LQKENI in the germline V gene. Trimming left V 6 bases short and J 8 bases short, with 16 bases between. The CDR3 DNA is TGTGCCAGCTCGCAGCAGGGAACGAGCGAAAAACTGTTTTTT. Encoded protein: CASSQQGTSEKLFF.

The CDR3 nucleotides read TGTGCCAGCACGGGGACAGGGGAGGGCTACGAGCAGTACTTC. It is translated as CASTGTGEGYEQYF. V gene TRBV18 combines with J gene TRBJ2-7; 10 bases match TRBD1. The germline gives CDR1 KGHSH, CDR2 LQKENI. Trimming at V came to 8 bases and at J to 3 bases, leaving 7 bases not matched to a gene. This CDR3 spans 14 amino acids. Full variable domain (missing parts from reference TRBV18 and TRBJ2-7): NAGVMQNPRHLVRRRGQEARLRCSPMKGHSHVYWYRQLPEEGLKFMVYLQKENIIDESGMPKERFSAEFPKEGPSILRIQQVVRGDSAAYFCASTGTGEGYEQYFGPGTRLTVT.

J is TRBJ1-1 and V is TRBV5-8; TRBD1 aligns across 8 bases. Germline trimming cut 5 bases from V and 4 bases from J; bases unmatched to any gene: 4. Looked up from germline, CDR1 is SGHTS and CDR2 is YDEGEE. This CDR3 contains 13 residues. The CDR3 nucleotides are TGTGCCAGCAGTTTTGACAGGGGCACTGAAGCTTTCTTT. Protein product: CASSFDRGTEAFF.

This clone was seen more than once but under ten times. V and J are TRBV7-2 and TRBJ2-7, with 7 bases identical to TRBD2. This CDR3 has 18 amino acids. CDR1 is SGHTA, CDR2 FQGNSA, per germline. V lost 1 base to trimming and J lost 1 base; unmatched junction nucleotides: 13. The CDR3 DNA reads TGTGCCAGCAGCTTAGTCGGGAATAGCGGGTTAGGGTCCTACGAGCAGTACTTC. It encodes CASSLVGNSGLGSYEQYF.

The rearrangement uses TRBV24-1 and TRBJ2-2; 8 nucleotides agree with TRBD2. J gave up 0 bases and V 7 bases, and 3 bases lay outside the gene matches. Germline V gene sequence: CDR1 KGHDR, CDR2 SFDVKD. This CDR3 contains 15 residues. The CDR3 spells CATSYSGANTGELFF. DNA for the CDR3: TGTGCCACCAGCTATAGCGGGGCGAACACCGGGGAGCTGTTTTTT.